Below, one TCR beta chain is given with its context. Its antigen is not identified. Combining a sample-barcoded 5' primer with a J-beta primer mix, a second PCR ran for about 6 to 12 cycles. TCRdb analysed the 5' RACE reads with MiXCR anew, one entry per CDR3 protein. There are about 590,000 distinct CDR3 sequences in the sample; roughly 30% occur only once, and around a sixth lies in the top ten. This record comes from a study of blood T cells in healthy people across ages. Study-wide findings and caveats: Older age went with lower TCR beta diversity per million T cells, in a roughly linear way.

Sequencing input: blood. This receptor was taken from a woman aged 80 or over in good health.

In nucleotides, the CDR3 is TGCGCCAGCAGCTTGGAGGGGACAGGCAGGAACACTGAAGCTTTCTTT. Amino acids: CASSLEGTGRNTEAFF. The V gene is TRBV5-1, the J gene TRBJ1-1; the match to TRBD1 covers 8 bases. Trimming at V came to 0 bases and at J to 1 base, leaving 5 bases not matched to a gene. CDR3 length equals 16 residues. Per the germline V gene, CDR1 is SGHRS and CDR2 is YFSETQ.